The present T cell receptor (beta chain) was sequenced within a study of beta chain features in type 1 diabetes. Germline V lookup: CDR1 SEHNR, CDR2 FQNEAQ (reference sequence). Trimming took 3 bases from V and 2 from J, leaving 11 bases between them. The CDR3 spans 15 residues. A few counts support this clone. The antigen is not known. Every participating donor gave one draw, a heparinised blood sample averaging approximately 120 mL. Using CD45RO/CCR7/CD25/CD127/CD95/CD27, CD4+ naive, central memory, regulatory and stem cell-like memory cells were sorted. Study-wide findings and caveats: A moderate, significant TCRB CDR3 shortening appeared in type 1 diabetes across four CD4+ subsets. Reduced insertions and increased deletions marked VDJ junctions in type 1 diabetes patients.

What was sequenced were expressed TCRB transcripts, since all of the isolated RNA had been reverse transcribed. Sequencing used immunoSEQ multiplex PCR; TCRdb keeps in-frame clones, though not all of them. The sample contains about 360,000 clones, around 12% of which appear only once. The chain recombines TRBV7-9 with TRBJ1-5; a possible D gene is TRBD1 (6 bases). The TCR originated in a man between 18 and 35 years old in good health. The material sequenced was naive CD4+ T cells from blood. CDR3 nucleotide sequence: TGTGCCAGCAGCTTCCAGGGGCTGGGCAATCAGCCCCAGCATTTT. As protein: CASSFQGLGNQPQHF.